The 17 T cell receptor beta chains listed next were all sequenced from one sample in a study of T cell repertoires in cytomegalovirus infection. Each CDR3 protein gets one entry after TCRdb re-called the reads with MiXCR. Seen here are roughly 720,000 distinct CDR3 sequences, less than 40% observed once, and the top ten hold 2.5% to 3%. Sequencing was carried out using PBMCs. These receptors were collected from a human donor in good health (CMV status not recorded). Some clones in this sample may be carry-over from other donors' samples.

The chain recombines TRBV28 with TRBJ2-1; TRBD2 aligns across 10 bases. The CDR3 is 16 amino acids. Germline trimming cut 6 bases from V and 3 bases from J; bases unmatched to any gene: 8. Germline V lookup: CDR1 MDHEN, CDR2 SYDVKM. This CDR3 is CASSSPGTSDYNEQFF. CDR3 bases: TGTGCCAGCAGCTCCCCTGGGACTAGCGACTACAATGAGCAGTTCTTC.

This clonotype appeared many times. The gene calls are TRBV7-6 and TRBJ1-6; perhaps TRBD1 as D (5 bases). This CDR3 has 15 amino acids. The V end was cut by 3 bases, the J end by 7 bases, with 13 bases between. Germline V gene lookup returns CDR1 SGHVS and CDR2 FNYEAQ. The CDR3 loop reads CASSLGPTQNSPLHF. Here the CDR3 DNA reads TGTGCCAGCAGCTTGGGGCCGACACAGAATTCACCCCTCCACTTT.

CDR3: CASSQPGQINYEQYF. In nucleotides, the CDR3 is TGTGCCAGCAGCCAACCGGGACAGATAAACTACGAGCAGTACTTC. V and J are TRBV7-9 and TRBJ2-7; 7 positions match TRBD1. Trimming at V came to 5 bases and at J to 3 bases, leaving 10 bases not matched to a gene. The CDR3 extends over 15 amino acids. Germline CDR1 reads SEHNR; CDR2 reads FQNEAQ (reference sequence).

This clonotype came up a few times. The J gene is TRBJ2-5, the V gene TRBV12-3 or TRBV12-4, with D possibly called TRBD1 or TRBD2 (5 bases each). The CDR3 is 16 amino acids. Trimming removed 6 bases from V and 1 base from J, with 18 bases in between. This chain's CDR3 is CASSPRDRRLQETQYF. The CDR3 DNA reads as TGTGCCAGCAGCCCTAGGGACCGCCGTCTCCAAGAGACCCAGTACTTC.

Turning to this clonotype: One end of the junction varies from germline; a read error may be responsible. V gene TRBV7-2 combines with J gene TRBJ2-5; TRBD2 agrees at 9 bases. The CDR3 extends over 13 amino acids. The germline gives CDR1 SGHTA, CDR2 FQGNSA. CDR3 sequence reads: CSSSRSESSGIYF. The DNA of the CDR3 is TGTTCCAGCAGCCGGTCCGAGTCTAGCGGGATTTACTTC.

The chain combines TRBV5-4 with TRBJ2-7; D is possibly TRBD2 (6 bases). Trimming cost V 3 bases and J 2 bases, with 12 bases left between them. The CDR3 has 14 residues. The germline V gene encodes CDR1 SGHNT and CDR2 YYREEE (reference sequence). The CDR3, as DNA: TGTGCCAGCAGCTACGGGGGAACCGCCTACGAGCAGTACTTC. This encodes CASSYGGTAYEQYF.

The chain links TRBV28 to TRBJ1-1; 9 bases line up with TRBD1. CDR1 and CDR2 (germline): MDHEN, SYDVKM. V lost 10 bases to trimming and J lost 6 bases; unmatched junction nucleotides: 18. The CDR3 totals 16 residues. The CDR3 loop is CANSTGGALSKSEAFF. CDR3 nucleotide sequence: TGTGCCAACAGCACAGGGGGCGCGTTGTCTAAGTCTGAAGCTTTCTTT.

CDR3 nucleotide sequence: TGTGCCAGCAGTTACTCAGGACAGTCTGAAAAACTGTTTTTT. Encoded protein: CASSYSGQSEKLFF. J is TRBJ1-4 and V is TRBV6-5; D may be TRBD1 (6 bases). CDR1 and CDR2 (germline): MNHEY, SVGAGI. The CDR3 covers 14 residues. V was shortened by 0 bases and J by 7 bases, with 9 bases between the two germline ends.

The chain recombines TRBV6-6 with TRBJ2-5, with TRBD2 identical over 13 bases. The CDR3 totals 17 residues. The V gene's germline CDR1 is MNHNY and CDR2 SVGAGI (reference sequence). Trimming cost V 1 base and J 7 bases; bases outside gene matches: 9. The CDR3 region has the DNA TGTGCCAGCAGTTACTTAGGACTAGCGGGGGATTGGAGGACCCAGTACTTC. This gives the protein CASSYLGLAGDWRTQYF.

This rearrangement joins TRBV6-6 to TRBJ1-5, with a tentative D call TRBD1 (6 bases). The CDR3 extends over 14 amino acids. Germline V gene lookup returns CDR1 MNHNY and CDR2 SVGAGI (reference sequence). V shed 5 bases and J shed 5 bases, with 13 bases lying between them. CDR3 sequence reads: CASSQQGLHQPQHF. As DNA, the CDR3 is TGTGCCAGCAGTCAGCAGGGGTTGCATCAGCCCCAGCATTTT.

In its sample, this clonotype was seen a few times. V gene TRBV25-1 combines with J gene TRBJ2-7, with 8 bases that match TRBD1. Germline assignment: CDR1 MGHDK and CDR2 SYGVNS. Trimming removed 5 bases from V and 0 bases from J; junction bases left unmatched: 12. The CDR3 runs 17 residues. The CDR3 nucleotides read TGTGCCAGCAGTACCCCCGGACAGGGCATTACCTCCTACGAGCAGTACTTC. It encodes CASSTPGQGITSYEQYF.

As to this clonotype: An end of the junction does not agree with germline; a read error may underlie this. This rearrangement joins TRBV7-6 to TRBJ1-3; D is unclear. Germline CDR1 is SGHVS and CDR2 is FNYEAQ. This CDR3 comprises 14 residues. The CDR3 DNA follows: TGTGCCATCAGCATCGACGGCGTTGTAGACACCATATATTTT. Protein product: CAISIDGVVDTIYF.

V usage is TRBV19 and J usage is TRBJ2-7, with 10 nucleotides matching TRBD1. The V gene end was trimmed by 9 bases and the J gene end by 5 bases; junction bases not matched to a gene: 13. The CDR3 has 15 residues. Looked up from germline, CDR1 is LNHDA and CDR2 is SQIVND (reference sequence). CDR3 nucleotides: TGTGCCAGCAAACGACAGACAGGGGGCTTCGACGAGCAGTACTTC. This sequence encodes CASKRQTGGFDEQYF.

This clonotype was recorded a few times. The chain joins TRBV7-9 to TRBJ2-3, with 10 bases lining up with TRBD1. The CDR3 covers 17 residues. The germline gives CDR1 SEHNR, CDR2 FQNEAQ (reference sequence). V trimming: 2 bases; J trimming: 1 base; junction bases outside the gene matches: 6. The CDR3 DNA sequence: TGTGCCAGCAGCTTATCCGGGACAGGGGAAGGCACAGATACGCAGTATTTT. Its translation: CASSLSGTGEGTDTQYF.

This sequence joins TRBV4-1 and TRBJ2-7, with 7 bases that match TRBD1. The germline gives CDR1 MGHRA, CDR2 YSYEKL. This CDR3 has 17 amino acids. The ends lost 3 bases at V and 2 bases at J; junction bases unmatched: 13. DNA for the CDR3: TGCGCCAGCAGCCACCCTAGGACAGGAGACCGGGCCTACGAGCAGTACTTC. Its protein is CASSHPRTGDRAYEQYF.

This clonotype was counted a few times. V is TRBV6-1 and J is TRBJ2-3; D could derive from TRBD1 or TRBD2 (5 bases each). Germline V CDR1 and CDR2: MNHNS, SASEGT. CDR3 length: 17 residues. V was shortened by 0 bases and J by 0 bases, with 13 bases between the two germline ends. CDR3 loop: CASSEAWVGASTDTQYF. CDR3 in DNA: TGTGCCAGCAGTGAAGCTTGGGTCGGGGCTAGCACAGATACGCAGTATTTT.

The genes are TRBV27 and TRBJ2-7; no clear D. From germline, CDR1 is MNHEY and CDR2 SMNVEV (reference sequence). The CDR3 totals 14 residues. V was pared by 5 bases and J by 2 bases, with 13 bases between. The CDR3 nucleotides read TGTGCCAGCAGTCCCGGACGGTTTGCCTACGAGCAGTACTTC. This encodes CASSPGRFAYEQYF.